This TCR beta chain was retrieved from a study of control samples from healthy donors and cancer patients. Profiling relied on immunoSEQ multiplex PCR, and the TCRdb table lists in-frame clones only, not all of them. Of roughly 41,000 clones detected, around 94% appear once; the ten largest clones hold roughly a quarter. Trimming took 7 bases from V and 4 from J, leaving 14 bases between them. The CDR3 is 12 amino acids. CDR1 and CDR2 from the germline V gene are GTSNPN and SVGIG (reference sequence). This clone was recorded once. V gene TRBV30 combines with J gene TRBJ2-7; D call uncertain. This receptor was obtained from a man in his sixties in good health. The sequenced material came from blood. The CDR3 reads CASGPGPYEQYF. The CDR3 bases are TGTGCCTCAGGACCGGGTCCGTACGAGCAGTACTTC.